The 20 T cell receptor beta chains in this list originate from one sample, sequenced in a study of early T cells in non-severe SARS-CoV-2 infection. TCRdb analysed the 5' RACE reads with MiXCR anew, one entry per CDR3 protein. This table holds under 95,000 distinct CDR3 sequences, approximately 15% found once. The specimen was whole blood. All receptors come from an adult who was a healthcare worker with PCR-confirmed SARS-CoV-2 infection or an uninfected control (not recorded which).

Only a few counts were recorded for this clonotype. The chain couples TRBV5-1 to TRBJ1-2; tentatively, D is TRBD1 (6 bases). This CDR3 has 13 residues. Germline values: CDR1 SGHRS, CDR2 YFSETQ. Trimming left V 4 bases short and J 2 bases short, with 9 bases between. As DNA, the CDR3 is TGCGCCAGCAGCCGCGGACAGAACTATGGCTACACCTTC. This translates into CASSRGQNYGYTF.

This clonotype has more than one count but fewer than ten. V usage is TRBV10-3 and J usage is TRBJ2-7; TRBD1 or TRBD2 may be the D gene (5 bases each). Trimming left V 2 bases short and J 2 bases short, with 10 bases between. The CDR3 runs to 14 residues. The germline CDR1 and CDR2 sequences are ENHRY and SYGVKD. In DNA form, the CDR3 reads TGTGCCATCAGTGAGAGGGACGGTGCCTACGAGCAGTACTTC. This sequence encodes CAISERDGAYEQYF.

This chain links TRBV5-6 with TRBJ1-2; a possible D gene is TRBD1 (6 bases). Germline CDR1 and CDR2: SGHDT and YYEEEE. The V and J ends lost 0 bases and 5 bases respectively, with 14 bases between them. This CDR3 is built from 15 residues. The CDR3 sequence is CASSLELGARYGYTF. The CDR3 coding sequence is TGTGCCAGCAGCTTGGAGTTGGGGGCGCGATATGGCTACACCTTC. Supplemented by reference TRBV5-6 and TRBJ1-2, the full variable domain reads DAGVTQSPTHLIKTRGQQVTLRCSPKSGHDTVSWYQQALGQGPQFIFQYYEEEERQRGNFPDRFSGHQFPNYSSELNVNALLLGDSALYLCASSLELGARYGYTFGSGTRLTVV.

This clonotype was detected many times. The CDR3 is CASSPFDPSFYNEQFF. For the CDR3, the DNA is TGTGCCAGCAGCCCATTCGACCCGAGCTTCTACAATGAGCAGTTCTTC. This chain joins TRBV28 and TRBJ2-1, with D uncertain. This CDR3 spans 16 amino acids. V dropped 6 bases and J dropped 3 bases, with 18 bases sitting between them. Per germline, CDR1 MDHEN and CDR2 SYDVKM.

This clonotype was counted many times. This chain uses TRBV10-2 with TRBJ2-3; 7 positions agree with TRBD2. Germline trimming cut 7 bases from V and 2 bases from J; bases unmatched to any gene: 3. The CDR3 loop spans 13 amino acids. Looked up from germline, CDR1 is WSHSY and CDR2 is SAAADI. This chain's CDR3 is CASTREATDTQYF. The CDR3 DNA follows: TGCGCCAGCACCCGGGAGGCCACAGATACGCAGTATTTT.

This chain links TRBV5-4 with TRBJ2-3; possible D gene TRBD2, 6 bases. This CDR3 spans 13 amino acids. Trimming removed 5 bases from V and 2 bases from J, with 9 bases in between. Germline assignment: CDR1 SGHNT and CDR2 YYREEE (reference sequence). CDR3: CASRQGLTDTQYF. In DNA, the CDR3 is TGTGCCAGCAGGCAGGGACTCACAGATACGCAGTATTTT.

This chain uses TRBV9 with TRBJ2-3; 7 nucleotides match TRBD2. CDR1 SGDLS and CDR2 YYNGEE come from the germline V gene. The CDR3 covers 14 residues. V shed 6 bases, J shed 2 bases, and the junction held 6 bases outside the gene matches. In DNA form, the CDR3 reads TGTGCCAGCACAGCAGGGAGGGCCACAGATACGCAGTATTTT. Amino acid sequence: CASTAGRATDTQYF.

This clonotype came up a few times. This chain links TRBV30 with TRBJ1-5, with TRBD1 matching over 7 bases. Germline assignment: CDR1 GTSNPN and CDR2 SVGIG (reference sequence). CDR3 length: 14 residues. The junction had 9 bases not matched to a gene; V was cut back by 6 bases and J by 4 bases. The CDR3 coding sequence is TGTGCCTGTGGACCGGGACAGTTGAATCAGCCCCAGCATTTT. It codes for CACGPGQLNQPQHF.

The V and J genes are TRBV6-6 and TRBJ1-1; no firm D call. CDR1 is MNHNY, CDR2 SVGAGI, per germline (reference sequence). Trimming removed 7 bases from V and 1 base from J, with 10 bases in between. The length of the CDR3 is 13 residues. The DNA of the CDR3 is TGTGCCAGCATCGGGCAAACGAACACTGAAGCTTTCTTT. As protein: CASIGQTNTEAFF.

This clonotype was detected a few times. This chain uses TRBV7-9 with TRBJ2-1; D is unresolved. The CDR3 runs to 12 residues. Germline V gene data show CDR1 as SEHNR and CDR2 as FQNEAQ (reference sequence). The V end lost 8 bases, the J end lost 0 bases, and 5 bases lay between the germline ends. The CDR3 loop is CASDGSYNEQFF. The DNA for the CDR3 is TGTGCCAGCGATGGCTCCTACAATGAGCAGTTCTTC.

V is TRBV20-1 and J is TRBJ2-1, with a possible D match to TRBD1 (5 bases). The CDR3 length is 12 residues. V lost 4 bases and J 6 bases, leaving 10 bases between the germline ends. In germline, CDR1 is DFQATT, CDR2 SNEGSKA (reference sequence). In DNA form, the CDR3 reads TGCAGTGCTAAGGGGTATCTCAATGAGCAGTTCTTC. Protein: CSAKGYLNEQFF.

The genes are TRBV19 and TRBJ2-1; 9 bases line up with TRBD2. The CDR3 is 13 amino acids. V gave up 7 bases and J gave up 7 bases; unmatched junction bases: 5. CDR1 is LNHDA and CDR2 is SQIVND in the germline V gene (reference sequence). Written as DNA, the CDR3 is TGTGCCAGTAAAGCTAGCGGGATGAATGAGCAGTTCTTC. This translates into CASKASGMNEQFF.

This chain's CDR3 is CSATTTGEGAGDTQYF. The CDR3 DNA reads TGCAGTGCTACGACCACGGGAGAGGGAGCGGGGGATACGCAGTATTTT. This chain links TRBV20-1 with TRBJ2-3; 7 nucleotides match TRBD2. Germline CDR1 DFQATT, CDR2 SNEGSKA (reference sequence). The CDR3 is 16 residues long. V shed 4 bases and J 6 bases; nucleotides not matched to a gene: 16.

The genes are TRBV4-1 and TRBJ2-2; D remains ambiguous. Germline V CDR1 and CDR2: MGHRA, YSYEKL. This CDR3 spans 14 amino acids. V lost 4 bases to trimming and J lost 8 bases, with 14 bases between them. This chain's CDR3 is CASSPDCHEGELFF. The CDR3 DNA reads as TGCGCCAGCAGCCCAGACTGTCACGAGGGGGAGCTGTTTTTT.

The rearrangement links TRBV30 to TRBJ2-1; D perhaps matches TRBD2 (5 bases). This CDR3 has 16 amino acids. Trimming took 0 bases from V and 8 from J, leaving 20 bases between them. Germline V gene lookup returns CDR1 GTSNPN and CDR2 SVGIG (reference sequence). The CDR3 coding sequence is TGTGCCTGGAGTGTTCTTGCGGGTAGGGTCGTTGATGAGCAGTTCTTC. Protein sequence: CAWSVLAGRVVDEQFF.

This clonotype was counted ten times or more. The chain uses TRBV7-2 and TRBJ2-3, with D maybe TRBD2 (5 bases). V lost 5 bases and J lost 5, with 11 bases in between. Germline V gives CDR1 SGHTA, CDR2 FQGNSA. This CDR3 is built from 13 residues. The CDR3 sequence: CASSQDWGDTQYF. In nucleotides, the CDR3 is TGTGCCAGCAGCCAGGACTGGGGAGATACGCAGTATTTT.

About this clonotype: A junction boundary mismatches the germline segment, possibly from a read error. The V and J genes are TRBV28 and TRBJ2-1; D unclear. Germline lookup yields CDR1 MDHEN and CDR2 SYDVKM. The CDR3 covers 11 residues. The CDR3 DNA reads as TGTGCCAGCAGTTCCGCTAATGGGCAGTTCTTC. Protein: CASSSANGQFF.

This clonotype occurred many times. The chain recombines TRBV25-1 with TRBJ2-5; D remains unclear. V lost 1 base and J lost 4, with 7 bases in between. Germline V gene sequence: CDR1 MGHDK, CDR2 SYGVNS. This CDR3 has 13 residues. For the CDR3, the DNA is TGTGCCAGCAGTGAATCTGCCCCAGAGACCCAGTACTTC. Translating gives CASSESAPETQYF. Full variable domain (outside the CDR3, taken from reference TRBV25-1 and TRBJ2-5): EADIYQTPRYLVIGTGKKITLECSQTMGHDKMYWYQQDPGMELHLIHYSYGVNSTEKGDLSSESTVSRIRTEHFPLTLESARPSHTSQYLCASSESAPETQYFGPGTRLLVL.

The chain carries TRBV28 and TRBJ2-7; D uncertain. This CDR3 has 14 residues. Germline CDR1 is MDHEN and CDR2 is SYDVKM. V lost 6 bases and J 2 bases, leaving 14 bases between the germline ends. CDR3: CASSTVSRPYEQYF. The CDR3 DNA reads TGTGCCAGCAGCACGGTCAGTCGACCCTACGAGCAGTACTTC. Variable domain in full (rest from reference TRBV28 and TRBJ2-7): DVKVTQSSRYLVKRTGEKVFLECVQDMDHENMFWYRQDPGLGLRLIYFSYDVKMKEKGDIPEGYSVSREKKERFSLILESASTNQTSMYLCASSTVSRPYEQYFGPGTRLTVT.

In its sample, this clonotype was seen a few times. The rearrangement joins TRBV10-1 to TRBJ2-5, with unresolved D. Germline lookup yields CDR1 WNHNN and CDR2 SYGVQD (reference sequence). Trimming shortened V by 10 bases and J by 1 base, and 10 bases separated the two germline ends. The CDR3 runs to 12 residues. CDR3 bases: TGCGCCACCCTGGGCTCCCAAGAGACCCAGTACTTC. This gives the protein CATLGSQETQYF.